This T cell receptor (beta chain) was identified in a study of CD8 T cells in ankylosing spondylitis. Study results and caveats: A TCR beta motif of several highly homologous variants seemed to mark ankylosing spondylitis blood. Reportedly, significant enrichment of disease-linked clones occurred in matched ankylosing spondylitis synovial fluid.

In its sample, this clonotype was seen many times. Its antigen is not known. Quantitative 5'-RACE with molecular barcodes produced the TCR beta libraries. TCRdb itself ran the 5' RACE reads through MiXCR, one entry per CDR3 protein. The table includes 650,000 to 800,000 distinct CDR3 sequences, under 20% detected once. The CDR3 totals 15 residues. The V and J ends lost 6 bases and 8 bases, in that order; junction bases with no gene match: 10. The sample consisted of blood, either unsorted or a sorted T cell fraction (not recorded which). The rearrangement joins TRBV12-3 or TRBV12-4 to TRBJ2-1, with 10 bases lining up with TRBD2. This sequence was found in a male donor with ankylosing spondylitis. This CDR3 reads CASRPPSGGAHEQFF. DNA of the CDR3: TGTGCCAGCAGACCCCCAAGCGGGGGGGCCCATGAGCAGTTCTTC.